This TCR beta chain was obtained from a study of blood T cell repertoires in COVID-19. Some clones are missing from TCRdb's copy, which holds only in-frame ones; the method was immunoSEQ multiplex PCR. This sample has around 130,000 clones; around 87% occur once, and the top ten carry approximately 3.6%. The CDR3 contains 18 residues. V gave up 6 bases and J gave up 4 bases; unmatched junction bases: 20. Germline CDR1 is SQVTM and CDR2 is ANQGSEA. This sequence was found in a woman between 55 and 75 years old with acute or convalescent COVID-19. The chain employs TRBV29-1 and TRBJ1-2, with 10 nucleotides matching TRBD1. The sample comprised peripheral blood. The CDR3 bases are TGCAGCGTAGTTTTACCCCCGGGACAGGGGATAACTTCCTATGGCTACACCTTC. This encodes CSVVLPPGQGITSYGYTF. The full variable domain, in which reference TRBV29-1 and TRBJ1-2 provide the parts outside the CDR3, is SAVISQKPSRDICQRGTSLTIQCQVDSQVTMMFWYRQQPGQSLTLIATANQGSEATYESGFVIDKFPISRPNLTFSTLTVSNMSPEDSSIYLCSVVLPPGQGITSYGYTFGSGTRLTVV.